This paragraph reports one T cell receptor beta chain. Antigen: not known. The data derive from a study of T cell repertoires in cytomegalovirus infection. Via MiXCR, TCRdb re-called the reads, giving one row per CDR3 protein. The sample has some 590,000 distinct CDR3 sequences, 35% to 50% seen once. Findings and caveats of the study: Cumulative frequency (of public TCR beta family members) identified carriers of CMV plus the relevant HLA.

Sequences were derived from cultured PBMCs, sampled from culture after CMV antigen stimulation. The receptor's source is a human donor in good health (CMV status not recorded). Some clones in this sample may be carry-over from other donors' samples.

CDR3 DNA sequence: TGTGCCAGCAGCTCGACGCCCGACCCAGGGATTGGGACCCAGTACTTC. It encodes CASSSTPDPGIGTQYF. The gene calls are TRBV7-2 and TRBJ2-5; D possibly corresponds to TRBD1 (5 bases). Germline V CDR1 and CDR2: SGHTA, FQGNSA. V lost 4 bases and J lost 7, with 22 bases in between. This CDR3 is 16 amino acids long. The full variable domain, completed using reference TRBV7-2 and TRBJ2-5, is GAGVSQSPSNKVTEKGKDVELRCDPISGHTALYWYRQSLGQGLEFLIYFQGNSAPDKSGLPSDRFSAERTGGSVSTLTIQRTQQEDSAVYLCASSSTPDPGIGTQYFGPGTRLLVL.